This T cell receptor (beta chain) was captured by sequencing in a study of shared clonotypes between healthy human individuals. The overall study: The study used three CD4 naive, three CD4 memory, two CD8 naive and one CD8 memory plate per donor.

CD45RO-negative, CCR7-selected cells formed the naive CD8 fraction, which excluded terminally differentiated effector memory CD45RA+ cells. Adult Caucasians living in Nashville, Tennessee made up all of the donors. As concerns this clone: Its antigen is unidentified.

The CDR3 has 16 residues. V lost 3 bases, J lost 4 bases, and 8 bases stayed unmatched. Germline V gives CDR1 SGHVS, CDR2 FQNEAQ. General study points: With four donors compared, approximately 5.5% of naive CD4 clonotypes were shared. Sampling was confined to blood; repertoires within tissues likely differ.

Sequencing used immunoSEQ multiplex PCR; TCRdb keeps in-frame clones, though not all of them. The sample yields hundreds of thousands of clones, roughly 96% seen once. Sequencing was carried out using naive CD8+ T cells sorted from blood. The TCR comes from a woman under 40 in good health. The gene calls are TRBV7-8 and TRBJ2-1; TRBD2 matches 8 bases. CDR3 bases: TGTGCCAGCAGCTTGGTTAGCGGGGCCGTTTACAATGAGCAGTTCTTC. Translation: CASSLVSGAVYNEQFF.